This T cell receptor beta chain was profiled in a study of beta chain features in type 1 diabetes. Study results and caveats: A definitive answer on HLA type influencing TCRB rearrangement was not reached here. Moderate yet significant TCRB CDR3 shortening was seen in Type 1 diabetes patients in all four CD4+ subsets. More deletions and fewer insertions at VDJ junctions were seen in type 1 diabetes patients. The cDNA sequencing approach could over-represent high-TCR-expressing cells.

V shed 4 bases, J shed 6 bases, and the junction held 4 bases outside the gene matches. Germline V gene data show CDR1 as ENHRY and CDR2 as SYGVKD. The CDR3 totals 14 residues. Comment on this clone: Its antigen is not known.

Investigators reverse transcribed all isolated RNA, so they sequenced expressed TCRB transcripts. Produced via immunoSEQ multiplex PCR; TCRdb's table is partial and in-frame only. The sample lists about 260,000 clones, approximately 25% occurring once. The chain combines TRBV10-3 with TRBJ2-3; 10 bases are shared with TRBD2. The source of this sequence is a woman in her thirties with type 1 diabetes. The specimen was naive CD4+ T cells from blood. Here the CDR3 DNA reads TGTGCCATCAGTGGTCGTAGCGGGAGGGATACGCAGTATTTT. Amino acid sequence: CAISGRSGRDTQYF.